The 3 T cell receptor beta chains in this list originate from one sample, sequenced in a study of siplizumab effects on memory and regulatory T cells. The protocol was immunoSEQ multiplex PCR, while the TCRdb copy is restricted to in-frame clones and leaves out a portion. The profile shows approximately 97,000 clones, about 93% of them singletons. The sequenced sample consisted of CD4+ T cells sorted from blood. Every receptor here comes from a human donor in good health.

The CDR3 DNA sequence: TGCGCCAGCAGCTTGGCCCCTAGCGACAATGAGCAGTTCTTC. Translating gives CASSLAPSDNEQFF. V gene TRBV5-1 combines with J gene TRBJ2-1; D may be TRBD2 (6 bases). Germline V gene sequence: CDR1 SGHRS, CDR2 YFSETQ. The CDR3 consists of 14 residues. V lost 0 bases, J lost 5 bases, and 9 bases lay in between.

This chain links TRBV30 with TRBJ1-1, with D hard to call. Germline CDR1 is GTSNPN and CDR2 is SVGIG (reference sequence). V was shortened by 2 bases and J by 3 bases, with 10 bases between the two germline ends. The CDR3 totals 13 residues. The CDR3 DNA is TGTGCCTGGAGTTTGGGCCGGGACACTGAAGCTTTCTTT. It specifies CAWSLGRDTEAFF.

The chain carries TRBV5-8 and TRBJ1-1, with D uncertain. Germline-derived CDR1 and CDR2 are SGHTS and YDEGEE. This CDR3 has 13 amino acids. Trimming took off 3 bases at V and 3 bases at J, with 9 bases between the two ends. The CDR3 protein is CASSWDRDTEAFF. The CDR3 DNA sequence: TGTGCCAGCAGCTGGGATCGAGACACTGAAGCTTTCTTT.